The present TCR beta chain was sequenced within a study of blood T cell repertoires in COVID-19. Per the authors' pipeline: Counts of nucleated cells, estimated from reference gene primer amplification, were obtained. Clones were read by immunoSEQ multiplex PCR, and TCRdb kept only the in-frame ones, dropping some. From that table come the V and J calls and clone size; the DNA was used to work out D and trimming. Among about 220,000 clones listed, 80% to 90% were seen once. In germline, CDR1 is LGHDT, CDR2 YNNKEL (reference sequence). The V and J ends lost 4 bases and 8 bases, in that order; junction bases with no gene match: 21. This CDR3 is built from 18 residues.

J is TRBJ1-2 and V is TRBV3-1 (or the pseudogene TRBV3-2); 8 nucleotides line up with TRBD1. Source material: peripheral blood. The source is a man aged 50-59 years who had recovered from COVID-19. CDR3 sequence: CASSPLGSTRAGGGGYTF. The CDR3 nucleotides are TGTGCCAGCAGCCCTCTAGGCTCAACTCGGGCAGGGGGCGGCGGCTACACCTTC.